These T cell receptor beta chains were read from a single sample in a study of T cell responses to AZD1222 COVID-19 vaccine. The data were produced by immunoSEQ multiplex PCR, yet TCRdb's version contains in-frame clones alone and is incomplete. Seen here are about 180,000 clones, 85% to 90% observed once, and the top ten hold roughly 0.5%. This material consisted of peripheral blood, taken on day 0 of AZD1222 vaccination. These receptors all stem from an adult in good health. Each CDR3 is given with its conserved first and last residue. The order of the fields is D gene, V gene, clone size, J gene, CDR3 protein, CDR3 DNA. D genes are given only for firm matches. Rows may omit the clone size; those that give it use once, few, many or a size class.

D: .; V: TRBV7-2; size: .; J: TRBJ2-3; CDR3: CASSLGGRWGTDTQYF; DNA: TGTGCCAGCAGCTTAGGCGGCAGGTGGGGCACAGATACGCAGTATTTT
D: TRBD2; V: TRBV30; size: .; J: TRBJ2-1; CDR3: CAWGPGLAGVNEQFF; DNA: TGTGCCTGGGGCCCCGGACTAGCGGGAGTCAATGAGCAGTTCTTC
D: .; V: TRBV30; size: .; J: TRBJ2-7; CDR3: CAWSFALGLSYEQYF; DNA: TGTGCCTGGAGTTTCGCGCTGGGTCTCTCCTACGAGCAGTACTTC
D: .; V: TRBV19; size: .; J: TRBJ2-5; CDR3: CASSMQGETQYF; DNA: TGTGCCAGTAGTATGCAGGGAGAGACCCAGTACTTC
D: .; V: TRBV19; size: once; J: TRBJ1-4; CDR3: CASSIMRQEKLFF; DNA: TGTGCCAGTAGTATAATGCGGCAGGAAAAACTGTTTTTT
D: TRBD1; V: TRBV7-8; size: .; J: TRBJ2-7; CDR3: CASSPTTGVGEQYF; DNA: TGTGCCAGCAGCCCGACGACAGGGGTTGGCGAGCAGTACTTC
D: .; V: TRBV28; size: .; J: TRBJ1-3; CDR3: CASSPVGTGNTIYF; DNA: TGTGCCAGCAGCCCGGTAGGCACTGGAAACACCATATATTTT
D: TRBD1; V: TRBV5-1; size: once; J: TRBJ2-1; CDR3: CASGQQGAILSHEQFF; DNA: TGCGCCAGCGGACAACAGGGGGCGATCCTTAGCCATGAGCAGTTCTTC
D: TRBD1; V: TRBV13; size: once; J: TRBJ2-7; CDR3: CASSPRTGSDEQYF; DNA: TGTGCCAGCAGCCCCCGGACAGGGTCGGACGAGCAGTACTTC
D: .; V: TRBV6-1; size: .; J: TRBJ2-7; CDR3: CASSEGAGTYEQYF; DNA: TGTGCCAGCAGTGAAGGGGCGGGTACCTACGAGCAGTACTTC
D: TRBD1; V: TRBV12-3/TRBV12-4; size: .; J: TRBJ1-2; CDR3: CASSLRDSDGYTF; DNA: TGTGCCAGCAGTCTTCGGGACAGCGATGGCTACACCTTC
D: TRBD1; V: TRBV19; size: .; J: TRBJ2-5; CDR3: CASSNRTGGGETQYF; DNA: TGTGCCAGTAGTAACCGGACAGGGGGTGGGGAGACCCAGTACTTC
D: TRBD2; V: TRBV5-1; size: once; J: TRBJ2-1; CDR3: CASSSTSGSYNEQFF; DNA: TGCGCCAGCAGCTCCACTAGCGGGTCTTACAATGAGCAGTTCTTC
D: TRBD1; V: TRBV14; size: .; J: TRBJ1-2; CDR3: CASSQFTGGHGYTF; DNA: TGTGCCAGCAGCCAGTTTACAGGGGGTCATGGCTACACCTTC
D: .; V: TRBV7-6; size: .; J: TRBJ1-6; CDR3: CATGVGSPLHF; DNA: TGTGCGACGGGGGTGGGTTCACCCCTCCACTTT
D: .; V: TRBV6-4; size: .; J: TRBJ2-3; CDR3: CASSDSLVAGTDTQYF; DNA: TGTGCCAGCAGTGACTCGTTGGTAGCGGGCACAGATACGCAGTATTTT
D: .; V: TRBV28; size: .; J: TRBJ1-3; CDR3: CASMSVGQGNSGNTIYF; DNA: TGTGCCAGCATGTCGGTTGGTCAGGGGAATAGCGGAAACACCATATATTTT
D: .; V: TRBV7-3; size: .; J: TRBJ2-2; CDR3: CASSLSSTAELFF; DNA: TGTGCCAGCAGCTTATCTTCAACCGCCGAGCTGTTTTTT
D: .; V: TRBV7-2; size: .; J: TRBJ1-4; CDR3: CASSPGGKEKLFF; DNA: TGTGCCAGCAGCCCCGGCGGCAAGGAAAAACTGTTTTTT
D: TRBD2; V: TRBV10-3; size: once; J: TRBJ2-3; CDR3: CAISMLAGGLTDTQYF; DNA: TGTGCCATCAGTATGCTAGCGGGGGGTCTCACAGATACGCAGTATTTT
D: TRBD2; V: TRBV3-1/TRBV3-2; size: .; J: TRBJ2-1; CDR3: CASSQGGLAGGEQFF; DNA: TGTGCCAGCAGCCAAGGAGGACTAGCGGGGGGAGAGCAGTTCTTC
D: .; V: TRBV3-1/TRBV3-2; size: .; J: TRBJ2-1; CDR3: CASSSEGRLYEQFF; DNA: TGTGCCAGCAGTTCAGAGGGGAGATTGTATGAGCAGTTCTTC
D: .; V: TRBV7-3; size: .; J: TRBJ1-1; CDR3: CASSFPGTEAFF; DNA: TGTGCCAGCAGCTTCCCGGGCACTGAAGCTTTCTTT
D: TRBD1; V: TRBV7-7; size: .; J: TRBJ2-2; CDR3: CASSLPGDRGGELFF; DNA: TGTGCTAGCAGCCTCCCGGGGGACAGGGGCGGGGAGCTGTTTTTT
D: TRBD1; V: TRBV11-2; size: .; J: TRBJ2-5; CDR3: CASSLTGEQETQYF; DNA: TGTGCCAGCAGCTTAACAGGGGAACAAGAGACCCAGTACTTC
D: .; V: TRBV30; size: .; J: TRBJ2-7; CDR3: CAWSRGSHEQYF; DNA: TGTGCCTGGAGTCGGGGGAGCCACGAGCAGTACTTC
D: .; V: TRBV4-1; size: once; J: TRBJ2-2; CDR3: CASSLSNTGELFF; DNA: TGCGCCAGCAGCCTGTCGAACACCGGGGAGCTGTTTTTT
D: .; V: TRBV7-2; size: .; J: TRBJ1-2; CDR3: CASSPPVYGYTF; DNA: TGTGCCAGCAGCCCCCCCGTCTATGGCTACACCTTC
D: .; V: TRBV4-3; size: .; J: TRBJ2-3; CDR3: CASSQDPSSTDTQYF; DNA: TGCGCCAGCAGCCAAGACCCCTCTAGCACAGATACGCAGTATTTT
D: .; V: TRBV6-2/TRBV6-3; size: .; J: TRBJ2-1; CDR3: CASSYGGQNEQFF; DNA: TGTGCCAGCAGTTACGGGGGGCAGAATGAGCAGTTCTTC
D: TRBD2; V: TRBV19; size: .; J: TRBJ2-2; CDR3: CATQRGGRNTGELFF; DNA: TGTGCCACACAGCGGGGGGGACGGAACACCGGGGAGCTGTTTTTT
D: TRBD1; V: TRBV5-1; size: .; J: TRBJ2-7; CDR3: CASSSMGQGAREQYF; DNA: TGCGCCAGCAGCTCTATGGGACAGGGGGCAAGGGAGCAGTACTTC
D: TRBD2; V: TRBV6-5; size: .; J: TRBJ2-7; CDR3: CASSSSGGYYEQYF; DNA: TGTGCCAGCAGTTCCAGCGGGGGGTACTACGAGCAGTACTTC
D: TRBD1; V: TRBV10-2; size: .; J: TRBJ1-2; CDR3: CASKRTGEGYGYTF; DNA: TGCGCCAGCAAGCGGACAGGGGAGGGCTATGGCTACACCTTC
D: TRBD1; V: TRBV29-1; size: .; J: TRBJ1-2; CDR3: CSVVGQQDYGYTF; DNA: TGCAGCGTTGTGGGACAGCAAGACTATGGCTACACCTTC
D: .; V: TRBV10-2; size: .; J: TRBJ1-3; CDR3: CASSERPLGGNTIYF; DNA: TGCGCCAGCAGTGAGCGGCCCCTAGGTGGAAACACCATATATTTT
D: TRBD1; V: TRBV9; size: .; J: TRBJ2-5; CDR3: CASSARDRAPTETQYF; DNA: TGTGCCAGCAGCGCGAGGGACAGGGCACCCACAGAGACCCAGTACTTC
D: TRBD1; V: TRBV5-1; size: .; J: TRBJ1-6; CDR3: CASSLGGQGRNSPLHF; DNA: TGCGCCAGCAGCTTGGGGGGACAGGGTAGGAATTCACCCCTCCACTTT
D: .; V: TRBV7-3; size: .; J: TRBJ2-2; CDR3: CASSSIARGVGRVASPGELFF; DNA: TGTGCCAGCAGCTCCATTGCCAGGGGAGTTGGACGGGTAGCCTCCCCCGGGGAGCTGTTTTTT
D: .; V: TRBV19; size: .; J: TRBJ1-5; CDR3: CASSSLAGRQPQHF; DNA: TGTGCCAGTAGTTCCCTGGCGGGGAGACAGCCCCAGCATTTT
D: .; V: TRBV6-5; size: .; J: TRBJ2-1; CDR3: CASSLGKTGSYNEQFF; DNA: TGTGCCAGCAGTTTGGGGAAAACAGGGTCCTACAATGAGCAGTTCTTC
D: TRBD1; V: TRBV7-3; size: .; J: TRBJ1-2; CDR3: CASSPGQGGYTF; DNA: TGTGCCAGCAGCCCGGGACAGGGGGGCTACACCTTC
D: .; V: TRBV6-5; size: .; J: TRBJ1-6; CDR3: CASSRSDSRKPLHF; DNA: TGTGCCAGCAGTCGCTCGGACAGTCGCAAACCCCTCCACTTT
D: TRBD1; V: TRBV5-1; size: .; J: TRBJ1-1; CDR3: CASSLQGRSTEAFF; DNA: TGCGCCAGCAGCTTACAGGGGAGGAGCACTGAAGCTTTCTTT
D: TRBD2; V: TRBV7-3; size: once; J: TRBJ2-3; CDR3: CASSPLGGGFSTDTQYF; DNA: TGTGCCAGCAGCCCTCTTGGCGGGGGGTTTAGCACAGATACGCAGTATTTT
D: TRBD1; V: TRBV6-5; size: few; J: TRBJ2-7; CDR3: CASSYSGDRAYEQYF; DNA: TGTGCCAGCAGTTACTCGGGGGACAGGGCCTACGAGCAGTACTTC
D: .; V: TRBV5-1; size: .; J: TRBJ2-1; CDR3: CASSLDGGTSYNEQFF; DNA: TGCGCCAGCAGCTTGGACGGCGGGACTTCCTACAATGAGCAGTTCTTC
D: .; V: TRBV27; size: .; J: TRBJ2-2; CDR3: CASSAPGRNTGELFF; DNA: TGTGCCAGCAGCGCTCCGGGCCGAAACACCGGGGAGCTGTTTTTT
D: TRBD2; V: TRBV27; size: .; J: TRBJ2-1; CDR3: CASSLGLAGGISNEQFF; DNA: TGTGCCAGCAGTCTGGGACTAGCGGGAGGAATTTCCAATGAGCAGTTCTTC
D: .; V: TRBV18; size: .; J: TRBJ2-7; CDR3: CASSPPGQPYEQYF; DNA: TGTGCCAGCTCACCCCCCGGACAGCCCTACGAGCAGTACTTC